This TCR beta chain derives from a study of stem cell transplantation in POMP-related autoinflammatory disease. Assay used: immunoSEQ multiplex PCR; TCRdb lists only in-frame clones, some missing. Among tens of thousands of clones listed, approximately 91% were seen once. This clone was counted between two and nine times. Trimming removed 6 bases from V and 1 base from J; junction bases left unmatched: 5. The CDR3 consists of 15 residues. Germline V gives CDR1 SNHLY, CDR2 FYNNEI. This specimen consisted of CD4+ T cells from PBMCs, obtained after stem cell transplantation. The receptor comes from a human patient with POMP-related autoinflammation and immune dysregulation (PRAID). Some T cells may possibly be graft donor cells. The chain joins TRBV2 to TRBJ2-2; 7 bases map to TRBD1. Here the CDR3 DNA reads TGTGCCAGCAGCTCCGGGACAGTGAACACCGGGGAGCTGTTTTTT. It yields the protein CASSSGTVNTGELFF. The variable domain in full, completed from reference TRBV2 and TRBJ2-2, reads EPEVTQTPSHQVTQMGQEVILRCVPISNHLYFYWYRQILGQKVEFLVSFYNNEISEKSEIFDDQFSVERPDGSNFTLKIRSTKLEDSAMYFCASSSGTVNTGELFFGEGSRLTVL.